Given below is one T cell receptor (beta chain) in context. Antigen specificity is unknown. This sample is part of a study of T cell responses to AZD1222 COVID-19 vaccine. General study points: The study found Spike-specific TCR breadth and depth rose after two AZD1222 doses. Baseline seropositivity characterized only a handful of AZD1222 recipients. Spike-wide coverage was observed for vaccine-associated CD4 TCRs, with dominant responses at 160-218 and 743-854. The study sampled repertoires only after the peak T cell response.

Assay: immunoSEQ multiplex PCR; the TCRdb copy retains only in-frame clones and omits some. The table shows 100,000 or so clones, with roughly nine tenths occurring only once. From germline, CDR1 is SGHTA and CDR2 FQGNSA. The CDR3 runs to 17 residues. After removal of 5 bases from V and 0 bases from J, the junction contained 6 bases not matched to a gene. The TCR sequence derives from an adult in good health. Sequenced here: peripheral blood, sampled on day 0 of AZD1222 vaccination. The rearrangement joins TRBV7-2 to TRBJ1-3; 11 nucleotides agree with TRBD1. CDR3 in amino acids: CASSTPGTGGSGNTIYF. CDR3 coding DNA: TGTGCCAGCAGCACTCCCGGGACAGGGGGCTCTGGAAACACCATATATTTT.